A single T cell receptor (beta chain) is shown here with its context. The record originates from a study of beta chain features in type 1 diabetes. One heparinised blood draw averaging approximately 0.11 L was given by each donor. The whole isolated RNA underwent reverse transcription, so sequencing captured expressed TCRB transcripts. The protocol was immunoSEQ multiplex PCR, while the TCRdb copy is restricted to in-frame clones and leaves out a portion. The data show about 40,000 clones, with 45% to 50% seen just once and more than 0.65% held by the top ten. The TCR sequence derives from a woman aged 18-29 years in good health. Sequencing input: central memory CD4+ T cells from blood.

The CDR3 sequence: CASSVAGGTGTEKLFF. The CDR3 DNA reads TGTGCCAGCAGCGTAGCAGGTGGGACAGGGACTGAAAAACTGTTTTTT. The rearrangement links TRBV9 to TRBJ1-4, with 9 bases fitting TRBD1. V gave up 0 bases and J gave up 7 bases; unmatched junction bases: 7. The CDR3 consists of 16 residues. Germline CDR1 reads SGDLS; CDR2 reads YYNGEE.